This T cell receptor beta chain was captured in a study of OX40 agonist ivuxolimab in advanced cancers. Germline CDR1 and CDR2: LNHNV and YYDKDF (reference sequence). Trimming left V 4 bases short and J 5 bases short, with 8 bases between. The CDR3 sequence is 12 residues long. Whole-study findings and limits: Expanded clones belonging to CD8+ T cells outnumbered, on average, those of CD4+. Normalized T-cell clonal expansion was also low in some nonresponders.

Measured with immunoSEQ multiplex PCR; TCRdb has only the in-frame clones, and not every one. The repertoire holds around 110,000 clones, with approximately 90% as singletons. Notes on this clone: Its antigen is unknown.

The receptor was isolated from an adult with an advanced solid tumor such as melanoma, head and neck, liver or kidney cancer. Sequenced here: CD4+ or CD8+ T cells sorted from blood, sampled in a trial of the OX40 agonist ivuxolimab. The J gene is TRBJ1-1, the V gene TRBV15; D unclear. Here the CDR3 reads CATSMGSTEAFF. The CDR3 DNA follows: TGTGCCACCAGCATGGGGAGTACTGAAGCTTTCTTT.